The 20 T cell receptor beta chains reported below all come from one sample, sequenced in a study of identical twins. A single record per CDR3 protein comes from TCRdb applying MiXCR to the 5' RACE reads. The profile shows 600,000 to 700,000 distinct CDR3 sequences, approximately 21% of them singletons. This sample was shared with a second study, whose subject was T cells expressing NK-cell markers.

Specimen: PBMCs. Receptors originate from a woman aged 18-35 years in good health.

The rearrangement links TRBV7-9 to TRBJ2-5; D possibly corresponds to TRBD1 (6 bases). The CDR3 spans 16 residues. CDR1 is SEHNR, CDR2 FQNEAQ, per germline (reference sequence). Trimming removed 2 bases from V and 1 base from J, with 14 bases in between. The CDR3 DNA reads TGTGCCAGCAGCTTATGGAAGTTGGACAGCCAAGAGACCCAGTACTTC. Its translation is CASSLWKLDSQETQYF. The whole variable domain, remainder taken from reference TRBV7-9 and TRBJ2-5, is DTGVSQNPRHKITKRGQNVTFRCDPISEHNRLYWYRQTLGQGPEFLTYFQNEAQLEKSRLLSDRFSAERPKGSFSTLEIQRTEQGDSAMYLCASSLWKLDSQETQYFGPGTRLLVL.

V gene TRBV20-1 combines with J gene TRBJ2-1, with TRBD2 identical over 12 bases. This CDR3 comprises 17 residues. Germline CDR1 is DFQATT and CDR2 is SNEGSKA (reference sequence). V gave up 5 bases and J gave up 6 bases; unmatched junction bases: 14. The CDR3 DNA sequence: TGCAGTGCTTGGACTAGCGGGACATCCTTAAAAATCAATGAGCAGTTCTTC. Its protein product is CSAWTSGTSLKINEQFF.

J is TRBJ2-7 and V is TRBV7-9; 8 bases are shared with TRBD2. The CDR3 is made up of 16 amino acids. CDR1 and CDR2 (germline): SEHNR, FQNEAQ (reference sequence). Trimming removed 5 bases from V and 5 bases from J; junction bases left unmatched: 14. CDR3 protein: CASSPVGREGHNEQYF. In DNA form, the CDR3 reads TGTGCCAGCAGCCCCGTAGGCCGGGAGGGCCACAACGAGCAGTACTTC.

This chain uses TRBV7-6 with TRBJ2-3, with unresolved D. The CDR3 is 12 amino acids. In germline, CDR1 is SGHVS, CDR2 FNYEAQ. Trimming cost V 5 bases and J 4 bases, with 7 bases left between them. The CDR3 nucleotides read TGTGCCAGCAGCCACGAATCAGATACGCAGTATTTT. It is translated as CASSHESDTQYF.

The chain combines TRBV5-1 with TRBJ1-4; 10 bases agree with TRBD1. CDR3 length: 15 residues. Germline-derived CDR1 and CDR2 are SGHRS and YFSETQ. Trimming took 1 base from V and 8 from J; bases not matched to a gene: 5. Here the CDR3 reads CASSLMGTGEEKLFF. The CDR3 DNA reads TGCGCCAGCAGCTTGATGGGGACAGGGGAGGAAAAACTGTTTTTT.

The V and J genes are TRBV12-3 or TRBV12-4 and TRBJ1-2, with D unresolved. Trimming cost V 8 bases and J 3 bases, with 16 bases left between them. This CDR3 is 14 amino acids long. The CDR3 is CASRGLQPYYGYTF. In DNA form, the CDR3 reads TGTGCCAGCCGCGGGTTGCAGCCTTACTATGGCTACACCTTC.

The chain combines TRBV24-1 with TRBJ2-5, with unresolved D. CDR1 is KGHDR, CDR2 SFDVKD, per germline. The CDR3 extends over 13 amino acids. V lost 2 bases and J lost 5, with 8 bases in between. The CDR3 coding sequence is TGTGCCACCAGTGATTCACGCCGCGAGACCCAGTACTTC. This translates into CATSDSRRETQYF.

This clonotype was found a few times. This chain connects TRBV6-1 to TRBJ1-6; 11 bases agree with TRBD1. Germline trimming cut 4 bases from V and 9 bases from J; bases unmatched to any gene: 14. This CDR3 comprises 18 residues. Germline V gene lookup returns CDR1 MNHNS and CDR2 SASEGT. The CDR3 spells CASSADRGPRAYGSPLHF. The CDR3 bases are TGTGCCAGCAGTGCGGACAGGGGGCCCCGGGCATATGGTTCACCCCTCCACTTT.

The chain uses TRBV5-6 and TRBJ1-1, with TRBD1 matching over 7 bases. Trimming took 5 bases from V and 7 from J; bases not matched to a gene: 8. The CDR3 extends over 13 amino acids. Germline values: CDR1 SGHDT, CDR2 YYEEEE. The CDR3, as DNA: TGTGCCAGCAGTAGGACAGGAGGAGGTGAAGCTTTCTTT. This encodes CASSRTGGGEAFF.

This clonotype is a singleton in its sample. The V gene is TRBV20-1, the J gene TRBJ1-5, with unresolved D. The CDR3 has 15 residues. V was clipped by 4 bases and J by 0 bases, with 13 bases between them. Germline V lookup: CDR1 DFQATT, CDR2 SNEGSKA (reference sequence). The CDR3 DNA reads TGCAGTGCTATCTCGCCAGCCTATAGCAATCAGCCCCAGCATTTT. This translates into CSAISPAYSNQPQHF.

The chain combines TRBV20-1 with TRBJ2-1; TRBD2 aligns across 7 bases. With 1 base clipped from V and 0 bases from J, the junction kept 15 bases outside the gene matches. This CDR3 region has 19 residues. Germline CDR1 is DFQATT and CDR2 is SNEGSKA (reference sequence). CDR3 coding DNA: TGCAGTGCTAGAGGTGCCAGCGGGACTTCCCACAACTCCTACAATGAGCAGTTCTTC. Translating it yields CSARGASGTSHNSYNEQFF.

The CDR3 reads CASSRLAGGISYEQYF. CDR3 bases: TGTGCCAGCAGTCGACTAGCGGGAGGAATCTCCTACGAGCAGTACTTC. V is TRBV2 and J is TRBJ2-7, with 13 bases matching TRBD2. CDR1 SNHLY and CDR2 FYNNEI come from the germline V gene. The CDR3 spans 16 residues. With V trimmed by 5 bases and J by 0 bases, 4 bases remained unmatched.

The V call is TRBV20-1, the J call TRBJ1-1, with D uncertain. This CDR3 is built from 14 residues. V was trimmed by 0 bases and J by 1 base, leaving 9 bases between them. The germline CDR1 and CDR2 sequences are DFQATT and SNEGSKA (reference sequence). CDR3 sequence (DNA): TGCAGTGCTAGAGAGCCGGGCAGGAACACTGAAGCTTTCTTT. The encoded protein is CSAREPGRNTEAFF.

This chain connects TRBV9 to TRBJ2-3; tentative D call: TRBD2 (7 bases). Trimming took 2 bases from V and 5 from J, leaving 18 bases between them. The CDR3 is made up of 16 amino acids. Germline V gene data show CDR1 as SGDLS and CDR2 as YYNGEE. The CDR3 protein is CASSVYGGQNRDTQYF. The CDR3 DNA follows: TGTGCCAGCAGCGTTTACGGGGGGCAGAATAGAGATACGCAGTATTTT.

V usage is TRBV5-1 and J usage is TRBJ2-3, with 10 bases lining up with TRBD2. The V segment lost 2 bases and the J segment 0 bases; nucleotides outside the gene matches: 6. This CDR3 is 17 amino acids long. Germline assignment: CDR1 SGHRS and CDR2 YFSETQ. CDR3 in amino acids: CASSFPRAGGSTDTQYF. The CDR3 DNA reads TGCGCCAGCAGCTTCCCCCGAGCGGGAGGGAGCACAGATACGCAGTATTTT.

In its sample, this clonotype was seen a few times. The gene calls are TRBV7-9 and TRBJ2-3; no definite D call. The CDR3 has 12 residues. Germline CDR1 SEHNR, CDR2 FQNEAQ (reference sequence). Trimming left V 1 base short and J 8 bases short, with 7 bases between. The CDR3 DNA sequence: TGTGCCAGCAGCTTAGTACAGACTACGCAGTATTTT. It encodes CASSLVQTTQYF.

This clonotype showed up just a few times. V gene TRBV4-2 combines with J gene TRBJ2-7; D possibly uses TRBD1 or TRBD2 (6 bases each). Looked up from germline, CDR1 is LGHNA and CDR2 is YNFKEQ. The CDR3 contains 12 residues. V lost 6 bases to trimming and J lost 5 bases, with 11 bases between them. The CDR3 sequence is CASRGGTNEQYF. CDR3 DNA: TGTGCCAGCAGAGGAGGGACAAACGAGCAGTACTTC.

This clonotype was detected ten times or more. The chain combines TRBV20-1 with TRBJ2-1, with TRBD2 identical over 11 bases. The ends lost 4 bases at V and 0 bases at J; junction bases unmatched: 2. The germline V gene encodes CDR1 DFQATT and CDR2 SNEGSKA (reference sequence). The CDR3 loop spans 15 amino acids. The CDR3 DNA reads TGCAGTGCTACTAGCGGGGGGATCTCCTACAATGAGCAGTTCTTC. Amino acids: CSATSGGISYNEQFF.

This clonotype was counted a few times. The chain uses TRBV7-2 and TRBJ2-7, with TRBD2 matching 12 bases. V lost 3 bases to trimming and J lost 4 bases; unmatched junction nucleotides: 4. The CDR3 is 15 residues long. CDR1 and CDR2 (germline): SGHTA, FQGNSA. CDR3 nucleotides: TGTGCCAGCAGCTTGACTAGCGGGAGAATGTACGAGCAGTACTTC. It yields the protein CASSLTSGRMYEQYF.

The table lists this clonotype with a few counts. This chain connects TRBV20-1 to TRBJ1-1; D gene uncertain. Germline-derived CDR1 and CDR2 are DFQATT and SNEGSKA (reference sequence). Trimming cost V 3 bases and J 3 bases, with 8 bases left between them. There are 12 residues in the CDR3. This CDR3 reads CSASQADTEAFF. CDR3 nucleotide sequence: TGCAGTGCTAGTCAGGCAGACACTGAAGCTTTCTTT.